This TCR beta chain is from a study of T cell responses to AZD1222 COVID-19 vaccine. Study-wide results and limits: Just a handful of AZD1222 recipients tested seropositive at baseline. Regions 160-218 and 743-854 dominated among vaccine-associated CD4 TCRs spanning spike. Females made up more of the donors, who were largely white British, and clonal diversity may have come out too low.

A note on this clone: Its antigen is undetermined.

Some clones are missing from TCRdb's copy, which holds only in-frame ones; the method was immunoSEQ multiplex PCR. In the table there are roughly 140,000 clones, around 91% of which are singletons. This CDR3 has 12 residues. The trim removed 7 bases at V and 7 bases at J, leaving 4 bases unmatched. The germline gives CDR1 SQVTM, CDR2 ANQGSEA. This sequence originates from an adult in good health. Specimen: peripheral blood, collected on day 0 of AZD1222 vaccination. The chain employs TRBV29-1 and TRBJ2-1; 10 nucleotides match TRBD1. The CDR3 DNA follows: TGCAGCGGTCCGGGACAGGGGAATGAGCAGTTCTTC. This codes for CSGPGQGNEQFF.